This T cell receptor beta chain was sequenced in a study of blood T cell repertoires in COVID-19. About the research overall: COVID-19 samples collected from the United States, Italy and Spain covered acute and convalescent phases. The cDNA or gDNA used as material had been derived from T cells, B-cell-depleted T cells, or PBMCs.

The Seattle site enrolled patients during active infection and followed them longitudinally. The repertoire was sequenced with immunoSEQ multiplex PCR; TCRdb's copy has only in-frame clones and lacks some. Counted here are 40,000 or so clones, around 74% occurring once; the ten biggest clones make up more than 9%. This clonotype originated in a man aged 70 or older with COVID-19, enrolled during active disease. The specimen was peripheral blood.

CDR3 protein: CASSGDSGLHYGYTF. The CDR3 bases are TGTGCCAGCAGCGGGGACAGTGGTTTACACTATGGCTACACCTTC. This rearrangement joins TRBV7-9 to TRBJ1-2, with 7 bases lining up with TRBD1. Germline values: CDR1 SEHNR, CDR2 FQNEAQ (reference sequence). Germline trimming cut 5 bases from V and 3 bases from J; bases unmatched to any gene: 9. The CDR3 spans 15 residues.